Shown below are 21 T cell receptor beta chains from a single sample sequenced in a study of shared clonotypes between healthy human individuals. Terminally differentiated effector memory CD45RA+ cells were excluded by CCR7 positive selection of CD45RO-negative cells. The data were produced by immunoSEQ multiplex PCR, yet TCRdb's version contains in-frame clones alone and is incomplete. The sample carries a few million clones, around 95% recorded once. The sequenced sample was naive CD8+ T cells from PBMCs. These receptors came from a man younger than 30 in good health. Some clones in this sample may be carry-over from other donors' samples.

The CDR3 loop is CASSFPRRDRIEGTDTQYF. The CDR3 region has the DNA TGTGCCAGCAGCTTTCCAAGGAGGGATCGGATTGAGGGCACAGATACGCAGTATTTT. The V call is TRBV7-8, the J call TRBJ2-3; maybe TRBD2 (6 bases). Trimming cost V 3 bases and J 1 base, with 23 bases left between them. This CDR3 has 19 amino acids. Germline CDR1 reads SGHVS; CDR2 reads FQNEAQ.

The chain recombines TRBV11-2 with TRBJ1-4; D is perhaps TRBD1 (6 bases). The CDR3 length is 14 residues. The germline gives CDR1 SGHAT, CDR2 FQNNGV. The germline V and J ends were trimmed by 6 bases and 2 bases, with 10 bases remaining between them. CDR3 bases: TGTGCCAGCAGGCAGGGGACCACTAATGAAAAACTGTTTTTT. It specifies CASRQGTTNEKLFF. The full variable domain, rest sourced from reference TRBV11-2 and TRBJ1-4, is EAGVAQSPRYKIIEKRQSVAFWCNPISGHATLYWYQQILGQGPKLLIQFQNNGVVDDSQLPKDRFSAERLKGVDSTLKIQPAKLEDSAVYLCASRQGTTNEKLFFGSGTQLSVL.

The V gene is TRBV28, the J gene TRBJ2-2; the match to TRBD2 covers 10 bases. Germline V gene data show CDR1 as MDHEN and CDR2 as SYDVKM. The CDR3 length is 16 residues. V lost 7 bases to trimming and J lost 4 bases; unmatched junction nucleotides: 9. CDR3 amino acids: CASIMASGSVTGELFF. CDR3 nucleotide sequence: TGTGCCAGCATTATGGCTAGCGGGAGTGTCACCGGGGAGCTGTTTTTT. Full variable domain (rest looked up from reference TRBV28 and TRBJ2-2): DVKVTQSSRYLVKRTGEKVFLECVQDMDHENMFWYRQDPGLGLRLIYFSYDVKMKEKGDIPEGYSVSREKKERFSLILESASTNQTSMYLCASIMASGSVTGELFFGEGSRLTVL.

The count of this clone is one. The rearrangement joins TRBV6-1 to TRBJ1-4, with TRBD1 as a possible D gene (6 bases). Germline V CDR1 and CDR2: MNHNS, SASEGT. The V gene lost 4 bases and the J gene lost 6 bases, with 12 bases spanning the gap. The CDR3 is 14 amino acids. CDR3 in DNA: TGTGCCAGCAGTGTCCGCGAGGGGGATGAAAAACTGTTTTTT. It is translated as CASSVREGDEKLFF.

CDR3 sequence (DNA): TGTGCCAGTAGTATCACCAGGGGGCTGTCATCCTACGAGCAGTACTTC. Translation: CASSITRGLSSYEQYF. The V and J genes are TRBV19 and TRBJ2-7; TRBD1 aligns across 8 bases. Germline CDR1 is LNHDA and CDR2 is SQIVND (reference sequence). The CDR3 spans 16 residues. Trimming at V came to 3 bases and at J to 1 base, leaving 8 bases not matched to a gene.

The V gene is TRBV4-3, the J gene TRBJ2-3, with D maybe TRBD2 (5 bases). The germline V gene has CDR1 LGHNA and CDR2 YSLEER. V gave up 3 bases and J gave up 2 bases, with 15 bases separating them. The CDR3 spans 16 residues. CDR3 amino acids: CASSQGSGRDTDTQYF. The CDR3 DNA is TGCGCCAGCAGCCAGGGGAGTGGTAGGGACACAGATACGCAGTATTTT.

The table lists this clone with a count of one. The sample carries other DNA sequences with the same CDR3. The V gene is TRBV5-1, the J gene TRBJ2-3, with 7 bases lining up with TRBD2. CDR1 and CDR2 from the germline V gene are SGHRS and YFSETQ. Trimming removed 0 bases from V and 3 bases from J; junction bases left unmatched: 7. The CDR3 length is 16 residues. CDR3 residues: CASSLAGAGVTDTQYF. CDR3 DNA sequence: TGCGCCAGCAGCTTGGCCGGTGCGGGAGTGACAGATACGCAGTATTTT. Supplemented by reference TRBV5-1 and TRBJ2-3, the full variable domain reads KAGVTQTPRYLIKTRGQQVTLSCSPISGHRSVSWYQQTPGQGLQFLFEYFSETQRNKGNFPGRFSGRQFSNSRSEMNVSTLELGDSALYLCASSLAGAGVTDTQYFGPGTRLTVL.

This chain links TRBV5-4 with TRBJ2-7; TRBD1 is a possible D gene (6 bases). The CDR3 has 13 residues. The germline V gene encodes CDR1 SGHNT and CDR2 YYREEE (reference sequence). Trimming took off 4 bases at V and 2 bases at J, with 10 bases between the two ends. The CDR3 loop is CASSIGQTYEQYF. The CDR3 DNA sequence: TGTGCCAGCAGCATCGGACAGACCTACGAGCAGTACTTC.

The chain joins TRBV5-5 to TRBJ1-3; perhaps TRBD1 as D (5 bases). CDR3 length: 16 residues. CDR1 is SGHKS and CDR2 is YYEKEE in the germline V gene (reference sequence). The V gene lost 4 bases and the J gene lost 1 base, with 15 bases spanning the gap. In nucleotides, the CDR3 is TGTGCCAGCAGCCTTCGGACATTAGTATCTGGAAACACCATATATTTT. Translation: CASSLRTLVSGNTIYF.

CDR3 sequence: CASSNRVRGPGETQYF. The DNA for the CDR3 is TGTGCCAGTAGTAATCGGGTCAGGGGGCCAGGGGAGACCCAGTACTTC. The chain combines TRBV25-1 with TRBJ2-5; 8 positions agree with TRBD1. V shed 9 bases and J 5 bases; nucleotides not matched to a gene: 17. Germline V lookup: CDR1 MGHDK, CDR2 SYGVNS. The CDR3 runs to 16 residues.

The CDR3 DNA reads TGTGCCAGCAGCCTAGCAGACCGGGACAATGAGCAGTTCTTC. It codes for CASSLADRDNEQFF. The chain employs TRBV2 and TRBJ2-1, with D perhaps matching TRBD2 (5 bases). Germline V lookup: CDR1 SNHLY, CDR2 FYNNEI. Trimming pared 6 bases from V and 5 bases from J, leaving 14 bases between. The length of the CDR3 is 14 residues.

The chain combines TRBV10-3 with TRBJ2-1; D tentatively reads TRBD1 or TRBD2 (5 bases each). The V end was cut by 2 bases, the J end by 4 bases, with 18 bases between. The CDR3 is 17 residues long. Germline-derived CDR1 and CDR2 are ENHRY and SYGVKD. This chain's CDR3 is CAISEGHPGTLYNEQFF. The CDR3 bases are TGTGCCATCAGTGAGGGCCACCCAGGGACCTTATACAATGAGCAGTTCTTC.

The chain combines TRBV27 with TRBJ2-3, with TRBD2 as a possible D gene (6 bases). The germline V and J ends were trimmed by 6 bases and 0 bases, with 16 bases remaining between them. This CDR3 contains 16 residues. The germline gives CDR1 MNHEY, CDR2 SMNVEV (reference sequence). CDR3 DNA: TGTGCCAGCAGCACCCCGGGACTGGAGAGCACAGATACGCAGTATTTT. Residues: CASSTPGLESTDTQYF.

The CDR3 DNA sequence: TGTGCCAGCAGCCTCTCTGCAGGCATGAATGAAAAACTGTTTTTT. It codes for CASSLSAGMNEKLFF. The rearrangement uses TRBV14 and TRBJ1-4; no firm D call. The V end lost 4 bases, the J end lost 5 bases, and 14 bases lay between the germline ends. CDR3 length: 15 amino acids. Germline loops: CDR1 SGHDN, CDR2 FVKESK.

The gene calls are TRBV2 and TRBJ2-5; 12 nucleotides line up with TRBD2. The CDR3 runs 15 residues. Germline CDR1 reads SNHLY; CDR2 reads FYNNEI. After removal of 6 bases from V and 5 bases from J, the junction contained 7 bases not matched to a gene. The CDR3 DNA reads TGTGCCAGCAGCCCTAGCGGGAGGGCCGTTGAGACCCAGTACTTC. Translated, it gives CASSPSGRAVETQYF. Full variable domain (missing parts from reference TRBV2 and TRBJ2-5): EPEVTQTPSHQVTQMGQEVILRCVPISNHLYFYWYRQILGQKVEFLVSFYNNEISEKSEIFDDQFSVERPDGSNFTLKIRSTKLEDSAMYFCASSPSGRAVETQYFGPGTRLLVL.

The chain has TRBV2 and TRBJ2-3; 8 nucleotides align to TRBD2. This CDR3 is built from 17 residues. Germline CDR1 is SNHLY and CDR2 is FYNNEI. V shed 6 bases, J shed 4 bases, and the junction held 15 bases outside the gene matches. CDR3 sequence (DNA): TGTGCCAGCAGCTTCTCCGGGACTAGGCAGAGCGCAGATACGCAGTATTTT. It specifies CASSFSGTRQSADTQYF.

This chain uses TRBV7-9 with TRBJ2-5, with D unclear. The DNA matches TRBJ2-7 better at its end, which makes the J call doubtful. Germline CDR1 SEHNR, CDR2 FQNEAQ (reference sequence). This CDR3 comprises 13 residues. CDR3 nucleotides: TGTGCCAGCAGCCTTCCGGTCCCCTACGAGCAGTACTTC. Protein: CASSLPVPYEQYF.

The CDR3: CAWSETPGSYNEQFF. The CDR3 bases are TGTGCCTGGAGTGAAACTCCGGGGTCATACAATGAGCAGTTCTTC. The V gene is TRBV30, the J gene TRBJ2-1, with TRBD2 as a possible D gene (5 bases). This CDR3 contains 15 residues. Germline-derived CDR1 and CDR2 are GTSNPN and SVGIG (reference sequence). Trimming pared 1 base from V and 4 bases from J, leaving 14 bases between.

This chain connects TRBV7-9 to TRBJ1-2; 11 nucleotides agree with TRBD1. J lost 2 bases, V lost 5 bases, and 7 bases had no gene match. The CDR3 sequence is 16 residues long. From germline, CDR1 is SEHNR and CDR2 FQNEAQ (reference sequence). CDR3 in DNA: TGTGCCAGCAGCCGTACCGGACAGGGGGCGAACTATGGCTACACCTTC. Amino acids: CASSRTGQGANYGYTF.

This clone came up once. The CDR3 protein is CASSFSHTYEQYF. CDR3 in DNA: TGTGCCAGCAGCTTTAGCCACACCTACGAGCAGTACTTC. The rearrangement links TRBV7-9 to TRBJ2-7; D is unresolved. Germline-derived CDR1 and CDR2 are SEHNR and FQNEAQ (reference sequence). CDR3 length: 13 residues. Trimming stripped 3 bases from V and 2 bases from J, with 8 bases between.

V gene TRBV27 combines with J gene TRBJ1-2; the match to TRBD1 covers 8 bases. V lost 3 bases, J lost 3 bases, and 12 bases stayed unmatched. The CDR3 totals 17 residues. Looked up from germline, CDR1 is MNHEY and CDR2 is SMNVEV (reference sequence). The CDR3 sequence is CASSLSGVTGDDYGYTF. As DNA, the CDR3 is TGTGCCAGCAGTTTGTCCGGCGTGACAGGGGATGACTATGGCTACACCTTC.